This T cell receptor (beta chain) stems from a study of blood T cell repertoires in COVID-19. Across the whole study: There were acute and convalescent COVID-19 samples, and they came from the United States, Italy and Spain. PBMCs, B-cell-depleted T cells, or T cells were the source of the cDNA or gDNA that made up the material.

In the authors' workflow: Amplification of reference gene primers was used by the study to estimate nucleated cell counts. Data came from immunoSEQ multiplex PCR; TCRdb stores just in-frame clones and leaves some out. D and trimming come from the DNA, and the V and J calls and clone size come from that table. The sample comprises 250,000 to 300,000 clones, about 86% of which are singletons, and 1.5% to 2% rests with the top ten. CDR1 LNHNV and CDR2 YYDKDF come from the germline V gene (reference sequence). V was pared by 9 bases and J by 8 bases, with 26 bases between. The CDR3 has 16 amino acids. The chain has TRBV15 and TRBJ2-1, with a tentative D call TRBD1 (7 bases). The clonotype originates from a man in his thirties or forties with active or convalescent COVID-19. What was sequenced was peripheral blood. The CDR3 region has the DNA TGTGCCACGTGGCGGGGTCATGGGACAGACGCGGATGAGCAGTTCTTC. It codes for CATWRGHGTDADEQFF.